This entry describes one T cell receptor (beta chain). Authors' methods: Amplification with reference gene primers provided the estimates of nucleated cell counts. TCRdb's copy holds only in-frame clones and misses some; the assay was immunoSEQ multiplex PCR. Clone size and V and J calls were adopted from that table, with D and trimming inferred from the DNA. The sample includes 15,000 to 20,000 clones, 80% to 85% of them seen just once. CDR1 and CDR2 from the germline V gene are SGHTA and FQGTGA. With 1 base clipped from V and 3 bases from J, the junction kept 7 bases outside the gene matches. The CDR3 is 16 amino acids. The data stem from a study of blood T cell repertoires in COVID-19.

The receptor's source is a man in his sixties with acute or convalescent COVID-19. The V call is TRBV7-3, the J call TRBJ2-3, with 7 bases identical to TRBD2. Sequences were obtained from peripheral blood. CDR3 sequence reads: CASSLIRGGQTDTQYF. In nucleotides, the CDR3 is TGTGCCAGCAGCTTAATCCGCGGGGGTCAGACAGATACGCAGTATTTT. The full variable domain, completed using reference TRBV7-3 and TRBJ2-3, is GAGVSQTPSNKVTEKGKYVELRCDPISGHTALYWYRQSLGQGPEFLIYFQGTGAADDSGLPNDRFFAVRPEGSVSTLKIQRTERGDSAVYLCASSLIRGGQTDTQYFGPGTRLTVL.